This record looks at one T cell receptor (beta chain) sequence and its context. What it binds is not known. An end of the junction differs from the germline gene, which may be a read error. This record comes from a study of T cell responses to AZD1222 COVID-19 vaccine. Assay: immunoSEQ multiplex PCR; the TCRdb copy retains only in-frame clones and omits some. This table holds over 130,000 clones, about 88% found once. Study-wide findings and caveats: Sampled repertoires all dated from after the peak T cell response. Donors were mostly white British, more females; clonal diversity possibly underestimated. Nearly half of spike-specific TCRs reportedly go after variant regions that carry no mutations. Just a handful of people given AZD1222 tested seropositive at baseline.

This CDR3 is 10 amino acids long. Looked up from germline, CDR1 is MGHRA and CDR2 is YSYEKL. The chain has TRBV4-1 and TRBJ2-3; D not certain. Source: peripheral blood, taken on day 0 of AZD1222 vaccination. The source of this sequence is an adult in good health. CDR3 in amino acids: CASGQDTQYF. The CDR3 DNA follows: TGCGCCAGCGGCCAAGATACGCAGTATTTT.